The T cell receptor (beta chain) under discussion was sequenced for a study of HIV-infected patients and healthy controls. As for the study in general: Early therapy brought no consistent CD8 count shift, though the CD4:CD8 ratio rose a little.

Whole blood was used without fractionation, so all unsorted peripheral T cells were included. This clonotype was observed at least ten times. Reverse transcription used approximately 500 ng RNA and constant-region primers for alpha and beta. Alpha and beta chain libraries were made separately by chain-specific third strand synthesis with multiplexing indices. A 5' RACE adapter with a random hexamer and the SP2 primer site was joined to cDNA. The library had 12-nucleotide molecular identifiers formed by two random hexamers joined together. Each CDR3 protein gets one entry after TCRdb re-called the 5' RACE reads with MiXCR. The repertoire consists of 9,500 or so distinct CDR3 sequences, with roughly 5.2% occurring once and the leading ten covering roughly 15%. This CDR3 is 13 amino acids long. J was trimmed by 5 bases and V by 5 bases; bases with no gene match: 3. Germline CDR1 SEHNR, CDR2 FQNEAQ (reference sequence).

The origin of this receptor is an adult with HIV infection. Sequenced material: blood, taken before antiretroviral therapy. The chain uses TRBV7-9 and TRBJ1-5; 7 bases agree with TRBD1. In nucleotides, the CDR3 is TGTGCCAGCAGCAAAGACAGGGATCAGCCCCAGCATTTT. Translated: CASSKDRDQPQHF. The complete variable domain, with remaining parts taken from reference TRBV7-9 and TRBJ1-5, reads DTGVSQNPRHKITKRGQNVTFRCDPISEHNRLYWYRQTLGQGPEFLTYFQNEAQLEKSRLLSDRFSAERPKGSFSTLEIQRTEQGDSAMYLCASSKDRDQPQHFGDGTRLSIL.